The 11 T cell receptor beta chains below come from one sample, sequenced in a study of blood T cell repertoires in COVID-19. The data were produced by immunoSEQ multiplex PCR, yet TCRdb's version contains in-frame clones alone and is incomplete. The sample has under 200,000 clones, 88% seen once. Sequencing was performed on peripheral blood. The receptors were gathered from a man aged 18 to 29 with active or convalescent COVID-19.

The chain is built from TRBV19 and TRBJ1-5, with a possible D match to TRBD1 (5 bases). Germline CDR1 reads LNHDA; CDR2 reads SQIVND (reference sequence). CDR3 length: 14 residues. V was cut by 4 bases and J by 5 bases, with 12 bases left in between. The CDR3 protein is CASSTTGVYQPQHF. The CDR3 nucleotides are TGTGCCAGTAGTACAACAGGTGTCTATCAGCCCCAGCATTTT.

The genes are TRBV25-1 and TRBJ2-1; the match to TRBD2 covers 11 bases. CDR1 is MGHDK, CDR2 SYGVNS, per germline. The CDR3 contains 15 residues. The ends lost 2 bases at V and 9 bases at J; junction bases unmatched: 6. CDR3: CASSERLAGRGEQFF. The CDR3 nucleotides are TGTGCCAGCAGTGAAAGACTAGCGGGGCGTGGTGAGCAGTTCTTC.

This sequence joins TRBV10-3 and TRBJ2-7, with 8 bases fitting TRBD1. This CDR3 contains 14 residues. The germline gives CDR1 ENHRY, CDR2 SYGVKD. V was pared by 5 bases and J by 2 bases, with 5 bases of the junction left unmatched. CDR3 nucleotide sequence: TGTGCCATCAGTAACAAACAGGGGGCCTACGAGCAGTACTTC. Translation gives CAISNKQGAYEQYF.

The chain is built from TRBV5-5 and TRBJ2-1; D unresolved. Trimming left V 4 bases short and J 5 bases short, with 13 bases between. The CDR3 contains 14 residues. Germline V gene sequence: CDR1 SGHKS, CDR2 YYEKEE (reference sequence). This CDR3 is CASSPITENNEQFF. The CDR3 bases are TGTGCCAGCAGCCCAATTACCGAGAACAATGAGCAGTTCTTC.

The V and J genes are TRBV7-9 and TRBJ2-1, with TRBD1 matching over 10 bases. V lost 0 bases and J lost 7; bases outside the gene matches: 0. Germline CDR1 reads SEHNR; CDR2 reads FQNEAQ (reference sequence). The CDR3 has 14 residues. The CDR3 here is CASSLAGQGNEQFF. The CDR3 DNA follows: TGTGCCAGCAGCTTAGCGGGACAGGGGAATGAGCAGTTCTTC. Full variable domain (rest looked up from reference TRBV7-9 and TRBJ2-1): DTGVSQNPRHKITKRGQNVTFRCDPISEHNRLYWYRQTLGQGPEFLTYFQNEAQLEKSRLLSDRFSAERPKGSFSTLEIQRTEQGDSAMYLCASSLAGQGNEQFFGPGTRLTVL.

V and J are TRBV21-1 and TRBJ2-3; the tabulated D call, TRBD2, remains unverified against the DNA. TRBV21-1 is marked as a pseudogene. This CDR3 has 19 amino acids. The CDR3 DNA reads as TGTGCCAGCACCCGATACCTAGGGACTAGCGGGACTAGCACAGATACGCAGTATTTT. It specifies CASTRYLGTSGTSTDTQYF.

This clone was counted a single time. The chain is built from TRBV19 and TRBJ2-3; 9 bases are shared with TRBD1. Germline V gene sequence: CDR1 LNHDA, CDR2 SQIVND (reference sequence). The length of the CDR3 is 15 residues. The V gene end was trimmed by 4 bases and the J gene end by 3 bases; junction bases not matched to a gene: 5. The CDR3 is CASSKDRGGTDTQYF. CDR3 DNA: TGTGCCAGTAGTAAGGACAGGGGAGGAACAGATACGCAGTATTTT.

This chain links TRBV2 with TRBJ1-4; D is uncertain. Per the germline V gene, CDR1 is SNHLY and CDR2 is FYNNEI. The germline V and J ends were trimmed by 2 bases and 5 bases, with 3 bases remaining between them. This CDR3 has 12 residues. The CDR3 nucleotides are TGTGCCAGCAGTGAACAGAATGAAAAACTGTTTTTT. Residues: CASSEQNEKLFF.

The chain recombines TRBV6-6 with TRBJ1-5; unclear D gene. Trimming removed 2 bases from V and 6 bases from J, with 14 bases in between. The CDR3 totals 15 residues. Germline CDR1 MNHNY, CDR2 SVGAGI (reference sequence). In DNA form, the CDR3 reads TGTGCCAGCAGTTACCAGAGGCGGGTGGTTCAGCCCCAGCATTTT. Translated, it gives CASSYQRRVVQPQHF.

The CDR3 nucleotides read TGTGCCAGCAGCGTAGGGATCTTGGGCCGTTACAATGAGCAGTTCTTC. This sequence encodes CASSVGILGRYNEQFF. The V call is TRBV9, the J call TRBJ2-1, with unresolved D. There are 16 residues in the CDR3. Germline CDR1 SGDLS, CDR2 YYNGEE. V was trimmed by 0 bases and J by 4 bases, leaving 14 bases between them.

V gene TRBV14 combines with J gene TRBJ2-5; 9 bases fit TRBD2. This CDR3 contains 15 residues. Germline V gene lookup returns CDR1 SGHDN and CDR2 FVKESK. The V and J ends lost 1 base and 5 bases, in that order; junction bases with no gene match: 5. The CDR3 nucleotides read TGTGCCAGCAGCCAAGCACTAGCGGGCGGTGAGACCCAGTACTTC. It is translated as CASSQALAGGETQYF.